This T cell receptor (beta chain) was sequenced in a study of control samples from healthy donors and cancer patients (dated by TCRdb to 2018 to 2021). To prepare the library, the immunoSEQ multiplex PCR assay was applied. TCRdb retrieved this table from immuneACCESS and kept in-frame rearrangements only. Not all clones are present; in checked studies, unresolved V genes account for under half, and no reason is known for the remainder. For this sample the table gives approximately 110,000 clones, of which approximately 90% were detected only once. The ten largest clones represent approximately 7.8% of the sample. Notes on this clone: Its antigen remains unidentified. Base qualities are not recorded, but no much larger clone differs from it by a single base.

V lost 2 bases and J lost 2 bases; the stretch between them is 10 bases long. Counted from cysteine to phenylalanine, this CDR3 has 13 amino acids. Just CDR3 DNA is preserved here, 39 bases in frame from base 1. CDR1 and CDR2, looked up from the germline V gene (reference sequence), are GTSNPN and SVGIG. The chain is made from TRBV30 and TRBJ2-7, with no confidently assigned D gene. Specimen: blood. This receptor was identified in a woman under 30 in good health. For the CDR3, the sequence is CAWSMDRTYEQYF. The bases are TGTGCCTGGAGTATGGACCGTACCTACGAGCAGTACTTC.